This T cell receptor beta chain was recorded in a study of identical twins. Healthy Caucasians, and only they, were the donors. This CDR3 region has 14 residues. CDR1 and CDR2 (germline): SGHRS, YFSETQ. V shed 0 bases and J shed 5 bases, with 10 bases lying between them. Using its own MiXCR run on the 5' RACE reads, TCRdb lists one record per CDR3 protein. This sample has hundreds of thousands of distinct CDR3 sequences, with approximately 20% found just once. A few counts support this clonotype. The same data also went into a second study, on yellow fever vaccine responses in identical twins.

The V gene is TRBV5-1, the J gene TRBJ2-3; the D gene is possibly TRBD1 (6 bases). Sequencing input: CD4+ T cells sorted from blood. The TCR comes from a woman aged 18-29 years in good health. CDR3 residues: CASSLDRVGDTQYF. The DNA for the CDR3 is TGCGCCAGCAGCTTGGACAGGGTTGGAGATACGCAGTATTTT.